A selection of T cell receptor beta chains follows, all from one sample in a study of blood T cell repertoires in COVID-19. TCRdb's copy holds only in-frame clones and misses some; the assay was immunoSEQ multiplex PCR. The sample shows around 120,000 clones, 75% to 90% of them seen only once. The sample taken for sequencing was peripheral blood. Source of these receptors: a woman in her seventies with acute or convalescent COVID-19. Both conserved end residues are part of each CDR3. The order of the fields is clone size, D gene, J gene, V gene, CDR3 protein, CDR3 DNA. D genes are given only for firm matches. Size is stated for part of the rows, as once, few or many counts, or as a class when the clone is expanded.

clone size: -
D gene: -
J gene: TRBJ2-2
V gene: TRBV10-3
CDR3 protein: CAISATGELFF
CDR3 DNA: TGTGCCATCAGTGCTACCGGGGAGCTGTTTTTT

clone size: -
D gene: TRBD1
J gene: TRBJ1-1
V gene: TRBV24-1
CDR3 protein: CATSGVEGAETEAFF
CDR3 DNA: TGTGCCACCAGCGGGGTGGAGGGGGCTGAGACTGAAGCTTTCTTT

clone size: -
D gene: -
J gene: TRBJ2-7
V gene: TRBV6-4
CDR3 protein: CASRLITGCEQYF
CDR3 DNA: TGTGCCAGCAGGCTTATCACAGGGTGCGAGCAGTACTTC

clone size: -
D gene: TRBD2
J gene: TRBJ2-7
V gene: TRBV23-1
CDR3 protein: CASSQQNGTSGGSYEQYF
CDR3 DNA: TGCGCCAGCAGTCAACAAAACGGGACTAGCGGGGGTTCCTACGAGCAGTACTTC

clone size: -
D gene: TRBD1
J gene: TRBJ1-2
V gene: TRBV6-5
CDR3 protein: CASSSGTAELYGYTF
CDR3 DNA: TGTGCCAGCAGTTCCGGGACAGCAGAACTCTATGGCTACACCTTC

clone size: -
D gene: -
J gene: TRBJ2-6
V gene: TRBV11-1
CDR3 protein: CASSLQIAGANVLTF
CDR3 DNA: TGTGCCAGCAGCTTACAAATAGCTGGGGCCAACGTCCTGACTTTC

clone size: once
D gene: TRBD2
J gene: TRBJ2-3
V gene: TRBV7-2
CDR3 protein: CASSLGGGGTWDTQYF
CDR3 DNA: TGTGCCAGCAGCTTAGGAGGCGGGGGGACCTGGGATACGCAGTATTTT

clone size: -
D gene: TRBD1
J gene: TRBJ1-2
V gene: TRBV28
CDR3 protein: CATRDRPIGGYTF
CDR3 DNA: TGTGCCACCCGGGACAGGCCCATTGGTGGCTACACCTTC

clone size: -
D gene: -
J gene: TRBJ1-2
V gene: TRBV7-9
CDR3 protein: CASSLLQGIGYTF
CDR3 DNA: TGTGCCAGCAGCTTATTACAGGGTATTGGCTACACCTTC

clone size: -
D gene: TRBD2
J gene: TRBJ2-2
V gene: TRBV2
CDR3 protein: CASSLERGGNTGELFF
CDR3 DNA: TGTGCCAGCAGTCTAGAGCGGGGGGGAAACACCGGGGAGCTGTTTTTT

clone size: -
D gene: -
J gene: TRBJ1-2
V gene: TRBV19
CDR3 protein: CASSIRRDAKNYGYTF
CDR3 DNA: TGTGCCAGTAGTATCCGGCGGGACGCAAAAAACTATGGCTACACCTTC

clone size: once
D gene: -
J gene: TRBJ1-4
V gene: TRBV2
CDR3 protein: CASSESPAGDNEKLFF
CDR3 DNA: TGTGCCAGCAGTGAAAGTCCCGCCGGGGATAATGAAAAACTGTTTTTT

clone size: -
D gene: TRBD1
J gene: TRBJ2-7
V gene: TRBV27
CDR3 protein: CASRVTGFRYEQYF
CDR3 DNA: TGTGCCAGCAGAGTGACAGGGTTTCGCTACGAGCAGTACTTC

clone size: -
D gene: TRBD1
J gene: TRBJ1-2
V gene: TRBV11-2
CDR3 protein: CASSLDLGTAGNPLGGYTF
CDR3 DNA: TGTGCCAGCAGCTTAGATTTAGGGACAGCCGGGAACCCCTTAGGAGGCTACACCTTC

clone size: -
D gene: -
J gene: TRBJ1-1
V gene: TRBV10-2
CDR3 protein: CASNEYMNTEAFF
CDR3 DNA: TGCGCCAGCAATGAGTACATGAACACTGAAGCTTTCTTT

clone size: once
D gene: -
J gene: TRBJ1-1
V gene: TRBV5-5
CDR3 protein: CASSLAGLRGEVNTEAFF
CDR3 DNA: TGTGCCAGCAGCTTGGCGGGACTCCGGGGGGAAGTGAACACTGAAGCTTTCTTT

clone size: -
D gene: -
J gene: TRBJ1-2
V gene: TRBV6-5
CDR3 protein: CASSAGRAGNYGYTF
CDR3 DNA: TGTGCCAGCAGCGCAGGCAGGGCCGGTAACTATGGCTACACCTTC

clone size: -
D gene: -
J gene: TRBJ2-5
V gene: TRBV5-1
CDR3 protein: CASSLDRAETQYF
CDR3 DNA: TGCGCCAGCAGCTTGGACAGGGCAGAGACCCAGTACTTC

clone size: -
D gene: TRBD1
J gene: TRBJ2-7
V gene: TRBV18
CDR3 protein: CASSPPGQSSYEQYF
CDR3 DNA: TGTGCCAGCTCACCTCCGGGACAGAGCTCCTACGAGCAGTACTTC

clone size: -
D gene: -
J gene: TRBJ2-1
V gene: TRBV12-3/TRBV12-4
CDR3 protein: CASSPPPGREQFF
CDR3 DNA: TGTGCCAGCAGTCCCCCTCCAGGGCGCGAGCAGTTCTTC

clone size: -
D gene: TRBD1
J gene: TRBJ1-1
V gene: TRBV5-4
CDR3 protein: CASSRTGTNEAFF
CDR3 DNA: TGTGCCAGCAGCCGGACAGGGACGAATGAAGCTTTCTTT

clone size: -
D gene: TRBD1
J gene: TRBJ2-7
V gene: TRBV5-4
CDR3 protein: CASSWGGQGVFEQYF
CDR3 DNA: TGTGCCAGCAGCTGGGGGGGACAGGGAGTCTTTGAGCAGTACTTC

clone size: -
D gene: TRBD2
J gene: TRBJ2-1
V gene: TRBV5-6
CDR3 protein: CASTRLSSGSYNEQFF
CDR3 DNA: TGTGCCAGCACTCGGCTGAGTAGCGGGAGCTACAATGAGCAGTTCTTC

clone size: -
D gene: TRBD1
J gene: TRBJ1-5
V gene: TRBV5-1
CDR3 protein: CASSLEGTEYQPQHF
CDR3 DNA: TGCGCCAGCAGCTTGGAGGGGACAGAATATCAGCCCCAGCATTTT

clone size: -
D gene: -
J gene: TRBJ1-5
V gene: TRBV7-2
CDR3 protein: CASSSTGNQPQHF
CDR3 DNA: TGTGCCAGCAGTTCAACAGGGAATCAGCCCCAGCATTTT

clone size: -
D gene: -
J gene: TRBJ1-2
V gene: TRBV28
CDR3 protein: CASSSRGYGYTF
CDR3 DNA: TGTGCCAGCAGTTCCAGAGGCTATGGCTACACCTTC

clone size: -
D gene: -
J gene: TRBJ1-1
V gene: TRBV18
CDR3 protein: CASSPSEGTNTEAFF
CDR3 DNA: TGTGCCAGCTCACCATCGGAGGGGACGAACACTGAAGCTTTCTTT

clone size: -
D gene: -
J gene: TRBJ2-1
V gene: TRBV28
CDR3 protein: CASSPPSGGFYNEQFF
CDR3 DNA: TGTGCCAGCAGTCCACCCTCGGGGGGCTTCTACAATGAGCAGTTCTTC

clone size: few
D gene: TRBD1
J gene: TRBJ2-6
V gene: TRBV2
CDR3 protein: CASGPGTGVSGANVLTF
CDR3 DNA: TGTGCCAGCGGCCCCGGGACAGGCGTCTCTGGGGCCAACGTCCTGACTTTC

clone size: once
D gene: TRBD1
J gene: TRBJ1-6
V gene: TRBV4-1
CDR3 protein: CASSQDRGGGDSPLHF
CDR3 DNA: TGCGCCAGCAGCCAAGATCGAGGGGGCGGTGATTCACCCCTCCACTTT

clone size: -
D gene: -
J gene: TRBJ2-3
V gene: TRBV4-1
CDR3 protein: CASSPPGMSTDTQYF
CDR3 DNA: TGCGCCAGCAGCCCCCCAGGTATGAGCACAGATACGCAGTATTTT

clone size: -
D gene: TRBD2
J gene: TRBJ2-2
V gene: TRBV3-1/TRBV3-2
CDR3 protein: CASSLPGPREDGELFF
CDR3 DNA: TGTGCCAGCAGCCTACCGGGACCCCGGGAGGACGGGGAGCTGTTTTTT

clone size: -
D gene: -
J gene: TRBJ1-3
V gene: TRBV3-1/TRBV3-2
CDR3 protein: CASRESGDGGNTIYF
CDR3 DNA: TGTGCCAGCCGAGAGTCCGGAGACGGTGGAAACACCATATATTTT

clone size: -
D gene: -
J gene: TRBJ1-3
V gene: TRBV25-1
CDR3 protein: CASSEGAPIFAGNTIYF
CDR3 DNA: TGTGCCAGCAGTGAAGGAGCCCCTATTTTCGCTGGAAACACCATATATTTT

clone size: -
D gene: -
J gene: TRBJ1-4
V gene: TRBV20-1
CDR3 protein: CSALDEKLFF
CDR3 DNA: TGCAGTGCTCTTGATGAAAAACTGTTTTTT

clone size: -
D gene: -
J gene: TRBJ1-6
V gene: TRBV10-3
CDR3 protein: CAITSVSTSPLHF
CDR3 DNA: TGTGCCATCACCTCCGTTTCTACTTCACCCCTCCACTTT

clone size: -
D gene: -
J gene: TRBJ2-3
V gene: TRBV3-1/TRBV3-2
CDR3 protein: CASSHAGSSTDTQYF
CDR3 DNA: TGTGCCAGCAGCCACGCAGGTTCTAGCACAGATACGCAGTATTTT

clone size: -
D gene: TRBD1
J gene: TRBJ1-3
V gene: TRBV2
CDR3 protein: CASNPDRGRENTIYF
CDR3 DNA: TGTGCCAGCAACCCTGACAGGGGGCGAGAAAACACCATATATTTT

clone size: -
D gene: -
J gene: TRBJ1-3
V gene: TRBV7-6
CDR3 protein: CASSLQYTPGNTIYF
CDR3 DNA: TGTGCCAGCAGCCTACAGTACACCCCTGGAAACACCATATATTTT

clone size: -
D gene: TRBD2
J gene: TRBJ2-5
V gene: TRBV19
CDR3 protein: CATGGGRGDNQETQYF
CDR3 DNA: TGTGCCACTGGGGGGGGGAGAGGCGATAACCAAGAGACCCAGTACTTC

clone size: once
D gene: TRBD2
J gene: TRBJ2-1
V gene: TRBV5-5
CDR3 protein: CASTYGRGADNEQFF
CDR3 DNA: TGTGCCAGCACCTACGGGCGGGGGGCAGACAATGAGCAGTTCTTC

clone size: -
D gene: -
J gene: TRBJ1-1
V gene: TRBV5-6
CDR3 protein: CASAPGGGAPDTEAFF
CDR3 DNA: TGTGCCAGCGCCCCGGGCGGAGGGGCCCCTGACACTGAAGCTTTCTTT

clone size: -
D gene: TRBD1
J gene: TRBJ2-7
V gene: TRBV5-1
CDR3 protein: CASSGTGPTYEQYF
CDR3 DNA: TGCGCCAGCAGCGGGACAGGGCCTACCTACGAGCAGTACTTC

clone size: -
D gene: TRBD1
J gene: TRBJ2-7
V gene: TRBV2
CDR3 protein: CASSLTGGYEQYF
CDR3 DNA: TGTGCCAGCAGCCTGACAGGGGGCTACGAGCAGTACTTC

clone size: -
D gene: -
J gene: TRBJ1-5
V gene: TRBV7-2
CDR3 protein: CASSLGRTQPQHF
CDR3 DNA: TGTGCCAGCAGCTTGGGGAGGACTCAGCCCCAGCATTTT

clone size: -
D gene: TRBD1
J gene: TRBJ1-6
V gene: TRBV5-1
CDR3 protein: CASSLGAGGYNSPLHF
CDR3 DNA: TGCGCCAGCAGCTTGGGGGCAGGGGGCTATAATTCACCCCTCCACTTT

clone size: -
D gene: -
J gene: TRBJ1-1
V gene: TRBV28
CDR3 protein: CAGGGNTEAFF
CDR3 DNA: TGTGCCGGCGGGGGGAACACTGAAGCTTTCTTT

clone size: -
D gene: -
J gene: TRBJ2-7
V gene: TRBV5-1
CDR3 protein: CASRDLVGEQYF
CDR3 DNA: TGCGCCAGCCGGGATTTGGTGGGCGAGCAGTACTTC

clone size: -
D gene: -
J gene: TRBJ2-5
V gene: TRBV7-6
CDR3 protein: CASSLVLAYQETQYF
CDR3 DNA: TGTGCCAGCAGCTTAGTTTTGGCATATCAAGAGACCCAGTACTTC

clone size: -
D gene: -
J gene: TRBJ1-2
V gene: TRBV4-2
CDR3 protein: CASSQDRVGGSYGYTF
CDR3 DNA: TGTGCCAGCAGCCAAGATAGGGTTGGGGGGAGCTATGGCTACACCTTC

clone size: -
D gene: TRBD2
J gene: TRBJ2-3
V gene: TRBV19
CDR3 protein: CASSMGRTSGGTDTQYF
CDR3 DNA: TGTGCCAGTAGTATGGGACGGACTAGCGGGGGGACAGATACGCAGTATTTT